Listed below are T cell receptor beta chains from one sample, sequenced in a study of blood T cell repertoires in COVID-19. TCRdb keeps only in-frame clones here, not all; method: immunoSEQ multiplex PCR. Among about 160,000 clones listed, 60% to 85% were seen once. The sample consisted of peripheral blood. The receptors originated from a man aged 70-80 years with acute or convalescent COVID-19. Each CDR3 is given with its conserved first and last residue. Each record gives: CDR3 protein, CDR3 DNA, V gene, D gene, clone size, J gene. The D gene is left open where the match is weak. Expanded clones are given a class, and other clones once, few, many or no size at all.

CDR3: CASHRNTEAFF
DNA: TGTGCCAGCCACAGGAACACTGAAGCTTTCTTT
V: TRBV2
D: NA
size: NA
J: TRBJ1-1

CDR3: CASRLSVTGWEKLFF
DNA: TGCGCCAGCAGACTATCGGTTACAGGGTGGGAAAAACTGTTTTTT
V: TRBV23-1
D: NA
size: NA
J: TRBJ1-4

CDR3: CASRMTGVNTEAFF
DNA: TGTGCCAGCAGAATGACAGGAGTGAACACTGAAGCTTTCTTT
V: TRBV6-5
D: NA
size: NA
J: TRBJ1-1

CDR3: CASSPRQFQPQHF
DNA: TGTGCCAGCAGTCCGCGACAGTTTCAGCCCCAGCATTTT
V: TRBV28
D: NA
size: NA
J: TRBJ1-5

CDR3: CASSQQGAGGYTF
DNA: TGTGCCAGCAGTCAACAGGGGGCTGGTGGCTACACCTTC
V: TRBV6-2/TRBV6-3
D: TRBD1
size: NA
J: TRBJ1-2

CDR3: CASSLESQLYNSPLHF
DNA: TGTGCCAGCAGCTTAGAGTCACAGCTCTATAATTCACCCCTCCACTTT
V: TRBV7-9
D: NA
size: NA
J: TRBJ1-6

CDR3: CASSYPIRGFYGYTF
DNA: TGTGCCAGCAGTTACCCGATTAGAGGTTTCTATGGCTACACCTTC
V: TRBV6-2/TRBV6-3
D: NA
size: NA
J: TRBJ1-2

CDR3: CASGLAPGQGTEAFF
DNA: TGTGCTAGTGGTTTGGCTCCGGGACAAGGAACTGAAGCTTTCTTT
V: TRBV12-5
D: NA
size: NA
J: TRBJ1-1

CDR3: CASSYSQGVGQHEQYF
DNA: TGTGCCAGCAGTTACTCGCAAGGGGTAGGTCAACACGAGCAGTACTTC
V: TRBV6-2/TRBV6-3
D: NA
size: few
J: TRBJ2-7

CDR3: CASSLGQGEGYTF
DNA: TGTGCCAGCAGCTTGGGCCAGGGTGAGGGCTACACCTTC
V: TRBV5-6
D: NA
size: NA
J: TRBJ1-2

CDR3: CASSSGQRETEAFF
DNA: TGTGCCAGCAGCTCGGGACAGAGGGAAACTGAAGCTTTCTTT
V: TRBV5-4
D: TRBD1
size: NA
J: TRBJ1-1

CDR3: CASSPQTWTGWVSPLHF
DNA: TGTGCCAGCAGCCCCCAAACTTGGACAGGGTGGGTTTCACCCCTCCACTTT
V: TRBV7-9
D: TRBD1
size: NA
J: TRBJ1-6

CDR3: CASSPRLERETQYF
DNA: TGCGCCAGCAGCCCCCGACTAGAGCGAGAGACCCAGTACTTC
V: TRBV4-3
D: NA
size: NA
J: TRBJ2-5

CDR3: CASSYSGQWETQYF
DNA: TGTGCCAGCAGTTACTCGGGCCAATGGGAGACCCAGTACTTC
V: TRBV6-2/TRBV6-3
D: NA
size: once
J: TRBJ2-5

CDR3: CASSLTSGTQEGNTQYF
DNA: TGTGCCAGCAGCTTGACTAGCGGGACGCAGGAGGGGAATACGCAGTATTTT
V: TRBV5-8
D: TRBD2
size: NA
J: TRBJ2-3

CDR3: CASRTSGGQGHEQYF
DNA: TGTGCCAGCAGAACTAGCGGGGGGCAGGGCCACGAGCAGTACTTC
V: TRBV6-5
D: TRBD2
size: once
J: TRBJ2-7

CDR3: CASSTDRDGYTF
DNA: TGCGCCAGCAGCACGGACAGGGATGGCTACACCTTC
V: TRBV5-1
D: TRBD1
size: NA
J: TRBJ1-2

CDR3: CASSDGQGAYGYTF
DNA: TGTGCCAGCAGTGATGGGCAGGGGGCCTATGGCTACACCTTC
V: TRBV6-1
D: TRBD1
size: NA
J: TRBJ1-2

CDR3: CASSLGRGASSTDTQYF
DNA: TGTGCCAGCAGCTTAGGGCGGGGAGCTAGTAGCACAGATACGCAGTATTTT
V: TRBV7-2
D: NA
size: once
J: TRBJ2-3

CDR3: CASSPDNSNQPQHF
DNA: TGTGCCAGCAGTCCCGACAATAGCAATCAGCCCCAGCATTTT
V: TRBV6-6
D: NA
size: NA
J: TRBJ1-5

CDR3: CASSQERRGNTEAFF
DNA: TGCGCCAGCAGTCAAGAACGGAGGGGAAACACTGAAGCTTTCTTT
V: TRBV4-1
D: NA
size: NA
J: TRBJ1-1

CDR3: CASRRTGQGYTF
DNA: TGTGCCAGCAGGAGGACAGGGCAGGGCTACACCTTC
V: TRBV28
D: TRBD1
size: NA
J: TRBJ1-2

CDR3: CSVAGVAGVGSSYEQYF
DNA: TGCAGCGTGGCTGGAGTAGCGGGGGTAGGGAGCTCCTACGAGCAGTACTTC
V: TRBV29-1
D: TRBD2
size: NA
J: TRBJ2-7

CDR3: CASSVGTGEGYTF
DNA: TGTGCCAGCAGCGTAGGGACAGGGGAGGGCTACACCTTC
V: TRBV9
D: TRBD1
size: NA
J: TRBJ1-2

CDR3: CSVGQASYEQYF
DNA: TGCAGCGTTGGACAGGCCTCCTACGAGCAGTACTTC
V: TRBV29-1
D: NA
size: NA
J: TRBJ2-7

CDR3: CASGLVETPRDRGFSPF
DNA: TGTGCTAGTGGTTTGGTAGAAACCCCCCGGGACAGGGGGTTCTCACCCTTC
V: TRBV12-5
D: TRBD1
size: NA
J: TRBJ2-7

CDR3: CASSLSLAGTTGELFF
DNA: TGTGCCAGCAGCTTATCACTAGCGGGGACAACCGGGGAGCTGTTTTTT
V: TRBV11-3
D: TRBD2
size: NA
J: TRBJ2-2

CDR3: CASGLQVANSPLHF
DNA: TGTGCTAGTGGTTTACAGGTGGCAAATTCACCCCTCCACTTT
V: TRBV12-5
D: NA
size: NA
J: TRBJ1-6

CDR3: CASSQSSGRDTGELFF
DNA: TGCGCCAGCAGCCAATCTAGCGGGAGGGACACCGGGGAGCTGTTTTTT
V: TRBV5-1
D: TRBD2
size: once
J: TRBJ2-2

CDR3: CASSRTSGSTDTQYF
DNA: TGTGCCAGCTCCCGGACTAGCGGGAGCACAGATACGCAGTATTTT
V: TRBV6-4
D: TRBD2
size: NA
J: TRBJ2-3

CDR3: CASSVQAAYGYTF
DNA: TGTGCCAGCAGCGTACAGGCAGCCTATGGCTACACCTTC
V: TRBV2
D: NA
size: NA
J: TRBJ1-2

CDR3: CASSAAPALYLEAFF
DNA: TGTGCCAGCAGCGCGGCCCCGGCTCTCTACCTTGAAGCTTTCTTT
V: TRBV5-5
D: NA
size: NA
J: TRBJ1-1

CDR3: CASSLWQGMAEQYF
DNA: TGCGCCAGCAGCTTGTGGCAGGGGATGGCCGAGCAGTACTTC
V: TRBV5-1
D: NA
size: NA
J: TRBJ2-7

CDR3: CASSSFLTGGHSADYGYTF
DNA: TGTGCCAGCAGCTCATTCTTAACGGGCGGACACTCCGCCGACTATGGCTACACCTTC
V: TRBV7-9
D: NA
size: few
J: TRBJ1-2

CDR3: CASSFLAGGSYEQYF
DNA: TGTGCCAGCAGCTTTCTAGCGGGGGGTTCCTACGAGCAGTACTTC
V: TRBV7-2
D: TRBD2
size: few
J: TRBJ2-7

CDR3: CASSESGTGAKWVDGYTF
DNA: TGTGCCAGCAGTGAATCCGGGACAGGAGCTAAATGGGTGGATGGCTACACCTTC
V: TRBV2
D: TRBD1
size: NA
J: TRBJ1-2

CDR3: CASSEEGSGGNVNEQFF
DNA: TGTGCCAGCAGTGAAGAGGGTAGCGGGGGCAACGTCAATGAGCAGTTCTTC
V: TRBV6-1
D: TRBD2
size: few
J: TRBJ2-1

CDR3: CASSRTRNTEAFF
DNA: TGTGCCAGCAGCCGGACACGGAACACTGAAGCTTTCTTT
V: TRBV11-2
D: NA
size: NA
J: TRBJ1-1

CDR3: CASSLASGNGEKLFF
DNA: TGTGCCAGCAGCTTAGCTTCAGGCAATGGTGAAAAACTGTTTTTT
V: TRBV7-6
D: NA
size: NA
J: TRBJ1-4

CDR3: CASSELGDRTGANSPLHF
DNA: TGTGCCAGCAGTGAATTGGGGGACCGGACAGGGGCAAATTCACCCCTCCACTTT
V: TRBV6-1
D: TRBD1
size: NA
J: TRBJ1-6

CDR3: CASSSGLAGGSNTGELFF
DNA: TGCGCCAGCAGCTCGGGACTAGCGGGGGGCTCGAACACCGGGGAGCTGTTTTTT
V: TRBV5-1
D: TRBD2
size: NA
J: TRBJ2-2

CDR3: CASSMGSIGANRGNQPQHF
DNA: TGTGCCAGTAGTATGGGGTCCATAGGGGCCAACAGGGGCAATCAGCCCCAGCATTTT
V: TRBV19
D: NA
size: NA
J: TRBJ1-5

CDR3: CASSTGTGVGETQYF
DNA: TGTGCCAGCTCAACCGGGACAGGGGTTGGAGAGACCCAGTACTTC
V: TRBV18
D: TRBD1
size: NA
J: TRBJ2-5

CDR3: CASSLQGASYEQYF
DNA: TGTGCCAGTAGTCTCCAGGGGGCCTCCTACGAGCAGTACTTC
V: TRBV19
D: TRBD1
size: NA
J: TRBJ2-7

CDR3: CASSLSGFGNTEAFF
DNA: TGCGCCAGCAGCTTAAGCGGATTCGGGAACACTGAAGCTTTCTTT
V: TRBV5-1
D: NA
size: once
J: TRBJ1-1

CDR3: CASSDSPGGDEQYF
DNA: TGTGCCAGCAGTGATAGTCCAGGGGGCGACGAGCAGTACTTC
V: TRBV2
D: TRBD1
size: NA
J: TRBJ2-7

CDR3: CASSQTGVGYTF
DNA: TGTGCCAGCAGCCAAACAGGTGTTGGCTACACCTTC
V: TRBV3-1/TRBV3-2
D: NA
size: NA
J: TRBJ1-2

CDR3: CASRTVDSSTDTQYF
DNA: TGTGCCAGTAGAACCGTCGACAGTAGCACAGATACGCAGTATTTT
V: TRBV19
D: NA
size: NA
J: TRBJ2-3

CDR3: CASSYSTSGGTDTQYF
DNA: TGTGCCAGCAGTTACTCGACTAGCGGGGGCACAGATACGCAGTATTTT
V: TRBV6-5
D: TRBD2
size: NA
J: TRBJ2-3